This record concerns one T cell receptor (beta chain) sequence. The data were obtained in a study of CD8+ T cells in alopecia areata. CDR1 is MNHEY, CDR2 SVGAGI, per germline. This CDR3 is built from 14 residues. V was trimmed by 6 bases and J by 6 bases, leaving 18 bases between them. Following RNA extraction, reverse transcription yielded cDNA that acted as the sequencing template. Generated by immunoSEQ multiplex PCR, the TCRdb table keeps only in-frame clones and is missing some. This table holds roughly 140,000 clones, 40% to 55% found once. The source is a human donor with alopecia areata. Sequences were derived from CD4+ T cells sorted from blood, sampled at week 0. The chain uses TRBV6-5 and TRBJ2-7; tentative D call: TRBD1 (6 bases). The CDR3 loop is CASRQGFGSGEQYF. CDR3 DNA sequence: TGTGCCAGCAGGCAGGGGTTCGGTTCGGGCGAGCAGTACTTC.